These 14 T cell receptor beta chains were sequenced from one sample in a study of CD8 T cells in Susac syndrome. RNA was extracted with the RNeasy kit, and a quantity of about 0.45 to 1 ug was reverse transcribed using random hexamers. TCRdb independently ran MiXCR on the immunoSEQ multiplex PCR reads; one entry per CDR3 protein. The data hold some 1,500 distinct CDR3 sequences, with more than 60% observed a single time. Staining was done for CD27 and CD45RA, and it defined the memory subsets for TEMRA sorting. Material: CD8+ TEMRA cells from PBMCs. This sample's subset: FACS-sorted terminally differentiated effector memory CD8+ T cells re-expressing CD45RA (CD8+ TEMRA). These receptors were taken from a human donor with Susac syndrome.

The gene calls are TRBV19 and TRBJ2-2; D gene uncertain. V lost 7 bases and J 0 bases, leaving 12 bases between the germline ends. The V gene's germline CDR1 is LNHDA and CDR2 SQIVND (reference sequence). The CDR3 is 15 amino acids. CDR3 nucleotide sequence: TGTGCCAGTACCCCGGAAGTCGCGAACACCGGGGAGCTGTTTTTT. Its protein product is CASTPEVANTGELFF.

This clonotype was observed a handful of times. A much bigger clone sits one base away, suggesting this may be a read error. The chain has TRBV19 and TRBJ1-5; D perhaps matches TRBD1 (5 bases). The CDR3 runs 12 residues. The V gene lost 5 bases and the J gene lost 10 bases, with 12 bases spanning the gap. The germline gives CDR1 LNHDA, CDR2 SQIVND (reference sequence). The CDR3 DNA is TGTGCCAGTAGTTTCGGGGACCCCCCCCAGCATTTT. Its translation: CASSFGDPPQHF.

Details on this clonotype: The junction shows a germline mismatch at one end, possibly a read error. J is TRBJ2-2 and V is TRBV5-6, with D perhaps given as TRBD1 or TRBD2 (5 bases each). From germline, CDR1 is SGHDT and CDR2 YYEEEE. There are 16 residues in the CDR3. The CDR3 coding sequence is TGTGCCTGCAGCTTGGGGGTATTGCCGAACACCGGGGAGCTGTTTTTT. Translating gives CACSLGVLPNTGELFF.

The CDR3 nucleotides are TGTGCCAGTGGCTTGGGGGTAATGCCGAACACCGGGGAGCTGTTTTTT. Translated: CASGLGVMPNTGELFF. V and J are TRBV5-4 and TRBJ2-2; either TRBD1 or TRBD2 may fit D (5 bases each). CDR3 length: 16 amino acids. Germline values: CDR1 SGHNT, CDR2 YYREEE (reference sequence). The germline V and J ends were trimmed by 8 bases and 0 bases, with 17 bases remaining between them. The variable domain in full, completed from reference TRBV5-4 and TRBJ2-2, reads ETGVTQSPTHLIKTRGQQVTLRCSSQSGHNTVSWYQQALGQGPQFIFQYYREEENGRGNFPPRFSGLQFPNYSSELNVNALELDDSALYLCASGLGVMPNTGELFFGEGSRLTVL.

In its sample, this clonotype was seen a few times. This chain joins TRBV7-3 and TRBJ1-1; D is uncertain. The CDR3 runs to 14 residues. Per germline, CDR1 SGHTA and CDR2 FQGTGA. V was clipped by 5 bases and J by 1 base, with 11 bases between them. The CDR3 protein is CASSTAQPNTEAFF. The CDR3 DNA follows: TGTGCCAGCAGCACAGCACAGCCGAACACTGAAGCTTTCTTT.

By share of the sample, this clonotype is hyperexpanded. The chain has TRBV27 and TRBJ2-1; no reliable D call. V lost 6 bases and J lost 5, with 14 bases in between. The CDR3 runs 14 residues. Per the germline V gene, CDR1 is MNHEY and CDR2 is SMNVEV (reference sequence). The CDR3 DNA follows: TGTGCCAGCAGGATAGGTCCTGGGAACAATGAGCAGTTCTTC. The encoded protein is CASRIGPGNNEQFF.

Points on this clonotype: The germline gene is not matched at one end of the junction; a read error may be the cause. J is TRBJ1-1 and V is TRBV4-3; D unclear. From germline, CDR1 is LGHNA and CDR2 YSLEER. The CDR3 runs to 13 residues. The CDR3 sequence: CASSPSRNSEAFF. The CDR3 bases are TGCGCCAGCAGCCCCTCGCGGAACTCTGAAGCTTTCTTT.

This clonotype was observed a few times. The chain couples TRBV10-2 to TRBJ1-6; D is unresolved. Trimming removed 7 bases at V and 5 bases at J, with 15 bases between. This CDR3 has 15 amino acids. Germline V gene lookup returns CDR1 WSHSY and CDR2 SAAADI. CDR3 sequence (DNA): TGCGCCAGCACGGCGAGAGGACCGAATAATTCACCCCTCCACTTT. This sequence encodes CASTARGPNNSPLHF.

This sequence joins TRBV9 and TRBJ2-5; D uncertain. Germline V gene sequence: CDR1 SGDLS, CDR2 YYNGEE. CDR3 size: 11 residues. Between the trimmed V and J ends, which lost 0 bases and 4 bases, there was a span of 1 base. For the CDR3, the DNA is TGTGCCAGCAGCGTAGCAGAGACCCAGTACTTC. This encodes CASSVAETQYF.

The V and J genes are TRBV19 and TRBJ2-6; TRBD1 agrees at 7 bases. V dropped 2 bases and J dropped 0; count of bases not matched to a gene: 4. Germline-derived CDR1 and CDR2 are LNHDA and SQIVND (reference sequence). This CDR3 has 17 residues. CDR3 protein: CASSIWDRDSGANVLTF. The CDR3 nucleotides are TGTGCCAGTAGTATATGGGACAGAGACTCTGGGGCCAACGTCCTGACTTTC.

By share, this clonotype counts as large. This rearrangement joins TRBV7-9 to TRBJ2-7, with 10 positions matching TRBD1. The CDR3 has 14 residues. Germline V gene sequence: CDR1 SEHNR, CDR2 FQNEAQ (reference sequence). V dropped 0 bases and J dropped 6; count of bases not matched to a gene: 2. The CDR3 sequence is CASSLATGGAEQYF. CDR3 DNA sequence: TGTGCCAGCAGCTTAGCGACAGGGGGCGCCGAGCAGTACTTC. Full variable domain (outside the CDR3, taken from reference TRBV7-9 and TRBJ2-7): DTGVSQNPRHKITKRGQNVTFRCDPISEHNRLYWYRQTLGQGPEFLTYFQNEAQLEKSRLLSDRFSAERPKGSFSTLEIQRTEQGDSAMYLCASSLATGGAEQYFGPGTRLTVT.

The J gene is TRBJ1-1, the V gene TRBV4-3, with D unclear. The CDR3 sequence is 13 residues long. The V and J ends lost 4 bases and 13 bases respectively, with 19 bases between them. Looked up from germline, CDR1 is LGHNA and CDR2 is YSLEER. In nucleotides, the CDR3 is TGCGCCAGCAGCCCTCCAGGAACACTGAAGCTTTTCTTT. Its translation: CASSPPGTLKLFF.

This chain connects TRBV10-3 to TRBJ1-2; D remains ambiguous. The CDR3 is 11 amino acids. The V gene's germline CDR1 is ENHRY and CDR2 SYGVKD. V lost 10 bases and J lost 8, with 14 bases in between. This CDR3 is CASRGWAGYTF. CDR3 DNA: TGTGCCAGCAGAGGGTGGGCGGGCTACACCTTC.

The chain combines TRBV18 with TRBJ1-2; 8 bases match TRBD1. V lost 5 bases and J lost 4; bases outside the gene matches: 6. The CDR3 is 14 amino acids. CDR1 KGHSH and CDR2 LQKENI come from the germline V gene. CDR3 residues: CASSSGTGLYGYTF. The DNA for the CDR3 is TGTGCCAGCTCATCAGGGACAGGCCTCTATGGCTACACCTTC.